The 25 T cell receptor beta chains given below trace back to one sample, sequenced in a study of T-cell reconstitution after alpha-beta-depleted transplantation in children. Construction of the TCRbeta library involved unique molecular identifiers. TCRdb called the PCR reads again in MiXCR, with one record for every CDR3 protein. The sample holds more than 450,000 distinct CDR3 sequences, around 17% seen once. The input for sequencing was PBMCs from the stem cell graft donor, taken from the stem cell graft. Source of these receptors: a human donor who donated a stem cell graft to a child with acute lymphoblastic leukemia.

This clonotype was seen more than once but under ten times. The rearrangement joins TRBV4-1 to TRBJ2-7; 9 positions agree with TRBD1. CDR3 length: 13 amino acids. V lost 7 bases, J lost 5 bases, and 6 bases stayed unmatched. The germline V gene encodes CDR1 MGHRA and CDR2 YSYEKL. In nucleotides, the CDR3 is TGCGCCAGCATGCCGGACAGGGGAAACGAGCAGTACTTC. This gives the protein CASMPDRGNEQYF.

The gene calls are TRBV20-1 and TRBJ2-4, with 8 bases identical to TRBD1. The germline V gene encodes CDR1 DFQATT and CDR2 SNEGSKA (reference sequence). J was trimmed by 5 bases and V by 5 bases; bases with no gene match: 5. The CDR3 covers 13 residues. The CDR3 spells CSAYRGEENIQYF. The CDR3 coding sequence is TGCAGTGCTTACAGGGGGGAGGAAAACATTCAGTACTTC.

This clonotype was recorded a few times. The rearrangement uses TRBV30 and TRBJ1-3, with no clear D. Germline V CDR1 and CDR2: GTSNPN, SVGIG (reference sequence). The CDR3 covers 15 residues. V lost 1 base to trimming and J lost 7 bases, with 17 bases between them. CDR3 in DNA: TGTGCCTGGAGTGGACCCGAGGGATTGCGGAACACCATATATTTT. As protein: CAWSGPEGLRNTIYF.

The CDR3, as DNA: TGTGCCAGCAGTTTAGCCTATGAGTGGCAGCTAAACTATGGCTACACCTTC. The encoded protein is CASSLAYEWQLNYGYTF. The chain links TRBV12-3 or TRBV12-4 to TRBJ1-2; no firm D call. There are 17 residues in the CDR3. Trimming stripped 0 bases from V and 2 bases from J, with 16 bases between.

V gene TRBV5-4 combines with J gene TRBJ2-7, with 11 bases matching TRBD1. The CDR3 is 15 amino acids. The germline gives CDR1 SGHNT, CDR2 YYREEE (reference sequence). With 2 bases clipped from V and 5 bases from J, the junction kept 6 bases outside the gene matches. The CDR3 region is CASSLWEDRGHEQYF. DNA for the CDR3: TGTGCCAGCAGCTTATGGGAGGACAGGGGGCACGAGCAGTACTTC.

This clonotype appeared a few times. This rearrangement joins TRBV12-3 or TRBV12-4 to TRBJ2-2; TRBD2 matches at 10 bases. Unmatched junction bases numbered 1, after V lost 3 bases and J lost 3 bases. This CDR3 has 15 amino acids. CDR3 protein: CASSFSGRHTGELFF. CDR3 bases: TGTGCCAGCAGTTTTAGCGGGAGGCACACCGGGGAGCTGTTTTTT.

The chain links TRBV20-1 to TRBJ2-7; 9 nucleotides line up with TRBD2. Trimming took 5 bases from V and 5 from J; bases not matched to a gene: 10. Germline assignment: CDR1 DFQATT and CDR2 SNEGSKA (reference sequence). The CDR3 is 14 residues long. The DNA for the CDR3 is TGCAGTGCTTGCCCGGGACTAGCATCCAACGAGCAGTACTTC. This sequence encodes CSACPGLASNEQYF.

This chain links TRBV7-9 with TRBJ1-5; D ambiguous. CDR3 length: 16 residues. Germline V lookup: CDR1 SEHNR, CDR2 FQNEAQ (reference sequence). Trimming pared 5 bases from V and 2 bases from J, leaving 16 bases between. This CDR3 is CASSLEAGFGNQPQHF. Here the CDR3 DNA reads TGTGCCAGCAGCCTAGAGGCGGGGTTTGGCAATCAGCCCCAGCATTTT.

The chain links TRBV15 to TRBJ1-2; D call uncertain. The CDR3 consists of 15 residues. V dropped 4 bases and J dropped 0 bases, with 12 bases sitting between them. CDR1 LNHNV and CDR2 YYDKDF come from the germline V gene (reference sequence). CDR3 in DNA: TGTGCCACCAGCACGACACGGAACGCTAACTATGGCTACACCTTC. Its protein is CATSTTRNANYGYTF.

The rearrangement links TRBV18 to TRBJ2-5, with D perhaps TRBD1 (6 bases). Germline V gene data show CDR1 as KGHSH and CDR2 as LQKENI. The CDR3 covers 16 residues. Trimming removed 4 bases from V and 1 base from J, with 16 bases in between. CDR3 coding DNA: TGTGCCAGCTCACGACAATACCGGGACACCCAAGAGACCCAGTACTTC. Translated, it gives CASSRQYRDTQETQYF.

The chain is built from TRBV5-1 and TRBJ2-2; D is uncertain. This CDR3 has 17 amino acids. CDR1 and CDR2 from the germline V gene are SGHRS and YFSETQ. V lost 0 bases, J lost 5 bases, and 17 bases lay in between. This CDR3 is CASSLAGPWMLTGELFF. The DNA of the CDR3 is TGCGCCAGCAGCTTGGCCGGGCCTTGGATGTTAACCGGGGAGCTGTTTTTT.

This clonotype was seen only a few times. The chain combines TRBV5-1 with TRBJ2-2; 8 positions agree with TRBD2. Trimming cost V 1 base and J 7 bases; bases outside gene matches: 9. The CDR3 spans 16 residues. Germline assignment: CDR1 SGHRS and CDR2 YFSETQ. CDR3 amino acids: CASSLFQREPGGELFF. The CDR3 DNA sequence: TGCGCCAGCAGCTTGTTCCAGCGGGAGCCCGGCGGGGAGCTGTTTTTT.

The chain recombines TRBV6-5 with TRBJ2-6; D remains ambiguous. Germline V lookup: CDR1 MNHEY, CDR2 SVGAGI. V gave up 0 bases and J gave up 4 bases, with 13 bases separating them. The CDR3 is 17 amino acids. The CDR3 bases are TGTGCCAGCAGTTACTCGGTCCTAACCGCCGGGGCCAACGTCCTGACTTTC. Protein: CASSYSVLTAGANVLTF.

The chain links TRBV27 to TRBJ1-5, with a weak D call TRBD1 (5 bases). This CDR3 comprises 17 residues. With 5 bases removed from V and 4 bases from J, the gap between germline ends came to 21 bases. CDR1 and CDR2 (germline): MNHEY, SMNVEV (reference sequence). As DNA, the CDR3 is TGTGCCAGCAGTGCCATACAGGTATCGGCCTCGAATCAGCCCCAGCATTTT. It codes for CASSAIQVSASNQPQHF.

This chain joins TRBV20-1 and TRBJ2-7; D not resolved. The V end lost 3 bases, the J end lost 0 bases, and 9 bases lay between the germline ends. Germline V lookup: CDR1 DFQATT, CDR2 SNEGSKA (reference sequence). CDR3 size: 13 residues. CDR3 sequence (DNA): TGCAGTGCTAGGGGCAGCTACTCCTACGAGCAGTACTTC. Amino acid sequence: CSARGSYSYEQYF.

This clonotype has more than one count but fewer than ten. The CDR3 region is CATSRDRVASGRPYNEQFF. As DNA, the CDR3 is TGTGCCACCAGCAGAGATCGAGTGGCTAGCGGGAGGCCATACAATGAGCAGTTCTTC. The genes are TRBV15 and TRBJ2-1; 11 positions match TRBD2. V shed 0 bases, J shed 4 bases, and the junction held 11 bases outside the gene matches. The CDR3 loop spans 19 amino acids. From germline, CDR1 is LNHNV and CDR2 YYDKDF (reference sequence). Combining the CDR3 with reference TRBV15 and TRBJ2-1 gives the whole variable domain DAMVIQNPRYQVTQFGKPVTLSCSQTLNHNVMYWYQQKSSQAPKLLFHYYDKDFNNEADTPDNFQSRRPNTSFCFLDIRSPGLGDTAMYLCATSRDRVASGRPYNEQFFGPGTRLTVL.

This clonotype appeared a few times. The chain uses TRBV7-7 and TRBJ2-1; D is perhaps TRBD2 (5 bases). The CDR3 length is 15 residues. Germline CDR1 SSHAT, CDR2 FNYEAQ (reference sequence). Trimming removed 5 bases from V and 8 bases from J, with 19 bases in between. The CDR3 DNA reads TGTGCCAGCAGCCCCGGTTGGCTAGCAAGAGATGAGCAGTTCTTC. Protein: CASSPGWLARDEQFF.

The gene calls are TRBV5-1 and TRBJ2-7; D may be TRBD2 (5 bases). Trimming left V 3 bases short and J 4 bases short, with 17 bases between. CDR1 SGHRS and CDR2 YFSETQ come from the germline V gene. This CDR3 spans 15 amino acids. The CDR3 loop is CASSSGVSVGYEQYF. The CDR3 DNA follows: TGCGCCAGCAGCTCCGGGGTCTCCGTTGGATACGAGCAGTACTTC.

Written as DNA, the CDR3 is TGTGCCAGCAGCCCCGGACTAGCGGGCCGCCTGTCGAACACCGGGGAGCTGTTTTTT. This gives the protein CASSPGLAGRLSNTGELFF. The chain recombines TRBV9 with TRBJ2-2; 11 bases align to TRBD2. With 4 bases clipped from V and 0 bases from J, the junction kept 11 bases outside the gene matches. Germline assignment: CDR1 SGDLS and CDR2 YYNGEE. The CDR3 runs 19 residues.

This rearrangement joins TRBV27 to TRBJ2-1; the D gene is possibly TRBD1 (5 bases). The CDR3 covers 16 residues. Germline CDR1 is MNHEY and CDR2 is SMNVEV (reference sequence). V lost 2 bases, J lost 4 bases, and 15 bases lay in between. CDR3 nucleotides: TGTGCCAGCAGTTTAGAGAGTTTAGGGGCTTACAATGAGCAGTTCTTC. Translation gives CASSLESLGAYNEQFF.

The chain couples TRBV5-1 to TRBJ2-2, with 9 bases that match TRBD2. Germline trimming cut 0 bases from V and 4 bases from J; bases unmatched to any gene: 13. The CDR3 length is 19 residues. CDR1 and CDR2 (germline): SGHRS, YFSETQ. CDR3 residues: CASSLAVVSGRSVTGELFF. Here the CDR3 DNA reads TGCGCCAGCAGCTTGGCCGTCGTGAGCGGGAGGTCGGTCACCGGGGAGCTGTTTTTT.

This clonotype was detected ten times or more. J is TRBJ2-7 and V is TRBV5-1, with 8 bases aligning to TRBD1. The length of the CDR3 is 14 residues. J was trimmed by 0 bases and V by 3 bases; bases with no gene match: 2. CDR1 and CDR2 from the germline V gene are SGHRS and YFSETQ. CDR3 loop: CASSWTGPSYEQYF. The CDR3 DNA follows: TGCGCCAGCAGCTGGACAGGGCCCTCCTACGAGCAGTACTTC.

CDR3 bases: TGTGCCAGTCTCCCGGGGACAGGGCGAATGAACACTGAAGCTTTCTTT. Translated, it gives CASLPGTGRMNTEAFF. The chain links TRBV7-9 to TRBJ1-1, with 9 nucleotides matching TRBD1. The CDR3 spans 16 residues. Germline CDR1 SEHNR, CDR2 FQNEAQ (reference sequence). The V and J ends lost 9 bases and 0 bases, in that order; junction bases with no gene match: 11. Using reference TRBV7-9 and TRBJ1-1 for the parts outside the CDR3, the full variable domain is DTGVSQNPRHKITKRGQNVTFRCDPISEHNRLYWYRQTLGQGPEFLTYFQNEAQLEKSRLLSDRFSAERPKGSFSTLEIQRTEQGDSAMYLCASLPGTGRMNTEAFFGQGTRLTVV.

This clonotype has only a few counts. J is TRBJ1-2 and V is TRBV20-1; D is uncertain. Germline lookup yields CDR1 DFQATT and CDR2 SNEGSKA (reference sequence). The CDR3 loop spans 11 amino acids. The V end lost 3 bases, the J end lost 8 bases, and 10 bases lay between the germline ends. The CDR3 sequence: CSASGVGGYTF. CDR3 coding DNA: TGCAGTGCTAGTGGGGTTGGAGGCTACACCTTC.

CDR3 sequence reads: CASGKALGDSPPNYGYTF. CDR3 nucleotide sequence: TGTGCCAGCGGCAAAGCGCTAGGGGACAGCCCCCCTAACTATGGCTACACCTTC. The chain has TRBV21-1 and TRBJ1-2; the DNA was not used to check the table's D call, TRBD1. TRBV21-1 is a known pseudogene. The CDR3 is 18 amino acids.